The rows below give T cell receptor beta chains drawn from one sample of a study of blood T cell repertoires in COVID-19. Assay used: immunoSEQ multiplex PCR; TCRdb lists only in-frame clones, some missing. Seen here are 90,000 to 100,000 clones, around nine tenths observed once, and the top ten hold 5% to 5.5%. Sequenced input: peripheral blood. The receptors stem from a man between 50 and 59 years old with acute or convalescent COVID-19. Each CDR3 is given with its conserved first and last residue. The D gene is left open where the match is weak. Some rows mark clone size as missing; the rest say once, few, many or name a class of expanded clone.

DNA	CDR3	D	J	size	V
TGTGCCAGCACCTCCGACAGGGCGAACGAGCAGTACTTC	CASTSDRANEQYF	TRBD1	TRBJ2-7	once	TRBV6-5
TGTGCCAGCAGCTCCTGGACAGATAATTCACCCCTCCACTTT	CASSSWTDNSPLHF	-	TRBJ1-6	-	TRBV7-9
TGTGCCAGCAGCCAAGATGCGGGGACGAGCGGAAACACCATATATTTT	CASSQDAGTSGNTIYF	-	TRBJ1-3	-	TRBV4-2
TGCGCCAGCAGCTTGGCCCTTCCAAGCGCTGAAGCTTTCTTT	CASSLALPSAEAFF	-	TRBJ1-1	few	TRBV5-1
TGTGCCAGCAGCTTACAGACCAATGCGTGGCAGGGAGGTCAGCCCCAGCATTTT	CASSLQTNAWQGGQPQHF	-	TRBJ1-5	-	TRBV7-8
TGTGCCAGCAGCTTACGTCCGGGACAGAACGAGGGGACTAATGAAAAACTGTTTTTT	CASSLRPGQNEGTNEKLFF	-	TRBJ1-4	once	TRBV21-1
TGTGCCTGGAGCCTACAGGGGGCAAGTGGCTACACCTTC	CAWSLQGASGYTF	TRBD1	TRBJ1-2	-	TRBV30
TGTGCCAGTAGTATCATTGCGGAGAGCTCCTACGAGCAGTACTTC	CASSIIAESSYEQYF	-	TRBJ2-7	-	TRBV19
TGCAGCGTTGAAGTGAGAAGTTCGGATACGCAGTATTTT	CSVEVRSSDTQYF	-	TRBJ2-3	-	TRBV29-1
TGTGCCAGTAGTATGCCGTTCGCCGGGACAGGGGGCATGAGCAATCAGCCCCAGCATTTT	CASSMPFAGTGGMSNQPQHF	TRBD1	TRBJ1-5	-	TRBV19
TGTGCCAGCAGTTACTCAGAGACAGGGAACTATGGCTACACCTTC	CASSYSETGNYGYTF	TRBD1	TRBJ1-2	-	TRBV6-5
TGTGCCAGTAGTATAGGACTAGGGCGAGGCGGGGAGCTGTTTTTT	CASSIGLGRGGELFF	-	TRBJ2-2	-	TRBV19
TGTGCCAGCAGCACCCGAGGTAGCGAGTCATACGAGCAGTACTTC	CASSTRGSESYEQYF	-	TRBJ2-7	-	TRBV9
TGTGCCAGCAGTCAACGGGGGTCCGGGGAGACCCAGTACTTC	CASSQRGSGETQYF	-	TRBJ2-5	-	TRBV6-5
TGTGCCTGGAGTCGGGGTAATGATGGGACCCAGTACTTC	CAWSRGNDGTQYF	-	TRBJ2-5	-	TRBV30
TGCGCCAGCAGCCCGGCCGGGTACAATGAGCAGTTCTTC	CASSPAGYNEQFF	-	TRBJ2-1	-	TRBV5-1
TGTGCCACCAGCAGACCCGGGACAGCAGATGAAAAACTGTTTTTT	CATSRPGTADEKLFF	TRBD1	TRBJ1-4	-	TRBV15
TGCGCCAGCAGTGAGTCGAAACCAGGGTCGGGCGTAATGAACACTGAAGCTTTCTTT	CASSESKPGSGVMNTEAFF	-	TRBJ1-1	-	TRBV10-2
TGTGCCACCAGTAAGGGGCCCAATCAGCCCCAGCATTTT	CATSKGPNQPQHF	-	TRBJ1-5	-	TRBV24-1
TGTGCCAGCTCACCACCTGGACTAGCGGGAGCCCACGAGCAGTACTTC	CASSPPGLAGAHEQYF	TRBD2	TRBJ2-7	-	TRBV18
TGTGCCAGCAGTGAGACAGGGGAGAGGGACGAGCAGTACTTC	CASSETGERDEQYF	TRBD1	TRBJ2-7	-	TRBV6-1
TGTGCCAGCTCACCAGTGACAGGGGCTGCGGGCTACACCTTC	CASSPVTGAAGYTF	TRBD1	TRBJ1-2	-	TRBV18
TGTGCCAGCAGCGATGGACTAGCGGGAAGTATTAATGAGCAGTTCTTC	CASSDGLAGSINEQFF	TRBD2	TRBJ2-1	-	TRBV7-8
TGTGCCAGTAGTCTACGGACAGGGGCGCTCGGCGCTGAAGCTTTCTTT	CASSLRTGALGAEAFF	TRBD1	TRBJ1-1	-	TRBV19
TGCAGTGCCAGTGGGAGAAGTGGACTGTTTTTT	CSASGRSGLFF	-	TRBJ1-4	-	TRBV20-1
TGTGCCAGCTCACCACCTCAGGGAGGGGATACGCAGTATTTT	CASSPPQGGDTQYF	TRBD2	TRBJ2-3	once	TRBV18
TGTGCCACCAGTGATACGGACAGGGATGGTGAGCAGTTCTTC	CATSDTDRDGEQFF	TRBD1	TRBJ2-1	-	TRBV24-1
TGTGCCAGCAGCTATAAGGGACACCCAAAAGAGACCCAGTACTTC	CASSYKGHPKETQYF	-	TRBJ2-5	-	TRBV3-1/TRBV3-2
TGTGCCAGCAGCCAGGTTAGCGGCTTCTCCATATTAGGCCTTCAGTACTTC	CASSQVSGFSILGLQYF	-	TRBJ2-4	-	TRBV4-2
TGTGCCAGCGGGAGAGGGACATACAATGAGCAGTTCTTC	CASGRGTYNEQFF	-	TRBJ2-1	-	TRBV6-5
TGTGCCACCTCCACGATTCCGGGACAGGGGGCTTACGAGCAGTACTTC	CATSTIPGQGAYEQYF	TRBD1	TRBJ2-7	few	TRBV7-6
TGTGCCAGTAGTATTACAGATTATAGCAATCAGCCCCAGCATTTT	CASSITDYSNQPQHF	-	TRBJ1-5	-	TRBV19
TGCGCCAGCAGCTTGCCCGAGCCTAGTGAGCAGTACTTC	CASSLPEPSEQYF	-	TRBJ2-7	-	TRBV5-1
TGTGCCAGCTCACCACCCCCCGGGGGGTCAGAGACCCAGTACTTC	CASSPPPGGSETQYF	TRBD2	TRBJ2-5	-	TRBV18
TGCGCCAGCAGCTTGGGGACAGGGACTTATAATTCACCCCTCCACTTT	CASSLGTGTYNSPLHF	TRBD1	TRBJ1-6	-	TRBV5-1
TGCGCCAGCAGCAGAGCAAGGGCGGGAGGCTACAATGAGCAGTTCTTC	CASSRARAGGYNEQFF	TRBD2	TRBJ2-1	-	TRBV5-1
TGTGCCAGCAGCTTGTGGGGCGGACAGGAAGAGACCCAGTACTTC	CASSLWGGQEETQYF	TRBD1	TRBJ2-5	-	TRBV11-2
TGTGCCAGCAGCTCCGCTAGCGGGAGCTCCTACAATGAGCAGTTCTTC	CASSSASGSSYNEQFF	TRBD2	TRBJ2-1	-	TRBV13
TGCGCCAGCAGCTTGTTAGGGGAGGGAGCTTCCGAGCAGTACTTC	CASSLLGEGASEQYF	TRBD2	TRBJ2-7	-	TRBV5-1
TGCGCCAGCAGACCCGGACAGGGTGCAGATACGCAGTATTTT	CASRPGQGADTQYF	TRBD1	TRBJ2-3	-	TRBV5-1
TGCGCCAGCAGCAGAGGGACAGGGGGATATGAAAAACTGTTTTTT	CASSRGTGGYEKLFF	TRBD1	TRBJ1-4	-	TRBV5-1
TGTGCCAGCAGCTTTCAGGGGGTCACTGAAGCTTTCTTT	CASSFQGVTEAFF	TRBD1	TRBJ1-1	-	TRBV7-9
TGTGCCAGCAGCCTAACCTTTAGGGGGAGTCAGACCCAGTACTTC	CASSLTFRGSQTQYF	-	TRBJ2-5	-	TRBV11-3
TGTGCCAGCATCTCAGAGGTAGGGACACTAATCCGCTCCTATAATTCACCCCTCCACTTT	CASISEVGTLIRSYNSPLHF	-	TRBJ1-6	-	TRBV6-4
TGTGCCAGCAGCCGCGGGACTGGCTACACCTTC	CASSRGTGYTF	-	TRBJ1-2	-	TRBV12-1
TGTGCCAGCAGCCTGCTAGCGGGAGGCCAGGCAGAGACCCAGTACTTC	CASSLLAGGQAETQYF	TRBD2	TRBJ2-5	-	TRBV7-2
TGTGCCTGGCAGGCGGGGTTAAAGCAGTACTTC	CAWQAGLKQYF	-	TRBJ2-7	-	TRBV30
TGTGCCACCGCGATTGGGGGGGGGTACACAGATACGCAGTATTTT	CATAIGGGYTDTQYF	TRBD2	TRBJ2-3	-	TRBV24-1
TGTGCCAGCAGCTCAAGACTAGCGGTTTTACATGAGCAGTTCTTC	CASSSRLAVLHEQFF	TRBD2	TRBJ2-1	-	TRBV9
TGTGCCAGCTCACCACAGGGAGTGAACACTGAAGCTTTCTTT	CASSPQGVNTEAFF	-	TRBJ1-1	-	TRBV18
TGTGCCAGCAGCGTAGGGGGCACGGTGAGCTACGAGCAGTACTTC	CASSVGGTVSYEQYF	-	TRBJ2-7	-	TRBV9
TGTGCCAGCAGCTCCTCAACCGGGACAGGGTGGGGCTACACCTTC	CASSSSTGTGWGYTF	TRBD1	TRBJ1-2	-	TRBV5-4
TGCGCCAGCAGTCTCGTGGCGGGAGAGGACGAGCAGTACTTC	CASSLVAGEDEQYF	TRBD2	TRBJ2-7	-	TRBV10-1
TGTGCCAGCAGCCCTAGCGGGGGTTCAGCTTCCAATGAGCAGTTCTTC	CASSPSGGSASNEQFF	TRBD2	TRBJ2-1	-	TRBV16
TGTGCCAGCAGCCGCGGGACAGGAGGTACCAATGAGCAGTTCTTC	CASSRGTGGTNEQFF	TRBD1	TRBJ2-1	-	TRBV7-2
TGCAGCGTTGAAAGGCAGCGTGGCACCGGGGAGCTGTTTTTT	CSVERQRGTGELFF	-	TRBJ2-2	-	TRBV29-1
TGTGCCAGCAGCCTCAATCGGGGGGGCGGAAGCTATGGCTACACCTTC	CASSLNRGGGSYGYTF	-	TRBJ1-2	-	TRBV7-2